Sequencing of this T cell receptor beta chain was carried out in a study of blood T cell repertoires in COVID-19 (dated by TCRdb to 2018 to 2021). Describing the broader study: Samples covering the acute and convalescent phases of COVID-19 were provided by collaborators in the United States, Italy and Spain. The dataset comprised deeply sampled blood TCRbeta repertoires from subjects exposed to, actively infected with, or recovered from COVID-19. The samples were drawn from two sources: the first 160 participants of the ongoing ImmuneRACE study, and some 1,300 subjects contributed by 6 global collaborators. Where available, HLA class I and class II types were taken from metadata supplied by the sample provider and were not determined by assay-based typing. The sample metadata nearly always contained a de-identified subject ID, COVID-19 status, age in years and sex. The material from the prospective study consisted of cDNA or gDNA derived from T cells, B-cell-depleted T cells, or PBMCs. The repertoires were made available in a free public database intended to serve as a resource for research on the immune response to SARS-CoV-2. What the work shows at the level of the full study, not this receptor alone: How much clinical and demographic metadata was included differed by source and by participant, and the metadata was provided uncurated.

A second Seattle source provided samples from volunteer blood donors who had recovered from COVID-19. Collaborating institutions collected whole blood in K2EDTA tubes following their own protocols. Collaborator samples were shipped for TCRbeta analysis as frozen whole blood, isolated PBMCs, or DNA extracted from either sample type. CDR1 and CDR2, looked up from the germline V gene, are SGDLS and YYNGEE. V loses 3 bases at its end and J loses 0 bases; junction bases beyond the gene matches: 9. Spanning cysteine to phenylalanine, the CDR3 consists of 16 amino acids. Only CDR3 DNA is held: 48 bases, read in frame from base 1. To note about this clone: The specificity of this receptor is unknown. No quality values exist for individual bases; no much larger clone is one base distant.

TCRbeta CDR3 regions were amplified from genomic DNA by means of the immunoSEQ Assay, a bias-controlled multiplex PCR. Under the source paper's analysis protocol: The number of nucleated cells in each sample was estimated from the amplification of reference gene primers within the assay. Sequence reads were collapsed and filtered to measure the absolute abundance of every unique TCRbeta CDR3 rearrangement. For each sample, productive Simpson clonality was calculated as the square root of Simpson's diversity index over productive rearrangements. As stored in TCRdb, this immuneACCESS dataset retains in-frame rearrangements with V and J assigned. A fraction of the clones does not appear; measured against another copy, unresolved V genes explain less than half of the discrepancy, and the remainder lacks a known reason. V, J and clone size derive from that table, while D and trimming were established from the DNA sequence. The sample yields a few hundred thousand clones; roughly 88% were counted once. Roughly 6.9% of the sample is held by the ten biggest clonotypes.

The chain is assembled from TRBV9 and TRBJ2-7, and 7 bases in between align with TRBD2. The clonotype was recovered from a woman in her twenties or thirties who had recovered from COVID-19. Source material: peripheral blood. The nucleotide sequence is TGTGCCAGCAGCGCCTCGGGGTCTAGCGGCTCCTACGAGCAGTACTTC. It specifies CASSASGSSGSYEQYF.